This TCR beta chain came from a study of T cell changes during pregnancy in multiple sclerosis. Sequencing used immunoSEQ multiplex PCR; TCRdb keeps in-frame clones, though not all of them. The sample yields about 64,000 clones, about 96% seen once. The CDR3 consists of 18 residues. Between the trimmed V and J ends, which lost 1 base and 4 bases, there was a span of 23 bases. CDR1 is LGHNA, CDR2 YSLEER, per germline. Sequenced material: CD8+ T cells from peripheral blood mononuclear cells, taken after pregnancy. V is TRBV4-3 and J is TRBJ2-7; D possibly corresponds to TRBD1 (5 bases). This TCR was recovered from a female donor with multiple sclerosis, enrolled in a pregnancy study. DNA for the CDR3: TGCGCCAGCAGCCAAGGGGCCCCACAGGCGGTTGGGGCTTACGAGCAGTACTTC. Translating it yields CASSQGAPQAVGAYEQYF.